This entry is about one T cell receptor (beta chain). The antigen remains undetermined. The data belong to a study of metastatic and nonmetastatic thyroid tumors. Study-wide results and limits: According to reports, the diversity of TCR beta was significantly higher in malignant thyroid tumors than in benign nodules, and this held in both blood and tumor samples.

Original handling: The study built a papillary thyroid cancer distant-metastasis classifier from CDR3 differences across clinicopathological groups. TCRdb ran MiXCR on the PCR reads. TCRdb, rather than the study authors, made the V and J calls. This table has about 13,000 clones, about 25% appearing once. Germline loops: CDR1 SGHTA, CDR2 FQGTGA. J lost 7 bases, V lost 0 bases, and 3 bases had no gene match. The CDR3 has 14 amino acids. Thyroid surgery was performed in patients who had received no treatment beforehand. The V call is TRBV7-3, the J call TRBJ2-1; 7 bases align to TRBD2. The source is a male donor with papillary thyroid cancer or a benign thyroid nodule (not recorded which). Some clones in this sample may be carry-over from other donors' samples. The specimen sequenced was blood. In nucleotides, the CDR3 is TGTGCCAGCAGCTTAACGTTGGGGGGGAATGAGCAGTTCTTC. Protein sequence: CASSLTLGGNEQFF.